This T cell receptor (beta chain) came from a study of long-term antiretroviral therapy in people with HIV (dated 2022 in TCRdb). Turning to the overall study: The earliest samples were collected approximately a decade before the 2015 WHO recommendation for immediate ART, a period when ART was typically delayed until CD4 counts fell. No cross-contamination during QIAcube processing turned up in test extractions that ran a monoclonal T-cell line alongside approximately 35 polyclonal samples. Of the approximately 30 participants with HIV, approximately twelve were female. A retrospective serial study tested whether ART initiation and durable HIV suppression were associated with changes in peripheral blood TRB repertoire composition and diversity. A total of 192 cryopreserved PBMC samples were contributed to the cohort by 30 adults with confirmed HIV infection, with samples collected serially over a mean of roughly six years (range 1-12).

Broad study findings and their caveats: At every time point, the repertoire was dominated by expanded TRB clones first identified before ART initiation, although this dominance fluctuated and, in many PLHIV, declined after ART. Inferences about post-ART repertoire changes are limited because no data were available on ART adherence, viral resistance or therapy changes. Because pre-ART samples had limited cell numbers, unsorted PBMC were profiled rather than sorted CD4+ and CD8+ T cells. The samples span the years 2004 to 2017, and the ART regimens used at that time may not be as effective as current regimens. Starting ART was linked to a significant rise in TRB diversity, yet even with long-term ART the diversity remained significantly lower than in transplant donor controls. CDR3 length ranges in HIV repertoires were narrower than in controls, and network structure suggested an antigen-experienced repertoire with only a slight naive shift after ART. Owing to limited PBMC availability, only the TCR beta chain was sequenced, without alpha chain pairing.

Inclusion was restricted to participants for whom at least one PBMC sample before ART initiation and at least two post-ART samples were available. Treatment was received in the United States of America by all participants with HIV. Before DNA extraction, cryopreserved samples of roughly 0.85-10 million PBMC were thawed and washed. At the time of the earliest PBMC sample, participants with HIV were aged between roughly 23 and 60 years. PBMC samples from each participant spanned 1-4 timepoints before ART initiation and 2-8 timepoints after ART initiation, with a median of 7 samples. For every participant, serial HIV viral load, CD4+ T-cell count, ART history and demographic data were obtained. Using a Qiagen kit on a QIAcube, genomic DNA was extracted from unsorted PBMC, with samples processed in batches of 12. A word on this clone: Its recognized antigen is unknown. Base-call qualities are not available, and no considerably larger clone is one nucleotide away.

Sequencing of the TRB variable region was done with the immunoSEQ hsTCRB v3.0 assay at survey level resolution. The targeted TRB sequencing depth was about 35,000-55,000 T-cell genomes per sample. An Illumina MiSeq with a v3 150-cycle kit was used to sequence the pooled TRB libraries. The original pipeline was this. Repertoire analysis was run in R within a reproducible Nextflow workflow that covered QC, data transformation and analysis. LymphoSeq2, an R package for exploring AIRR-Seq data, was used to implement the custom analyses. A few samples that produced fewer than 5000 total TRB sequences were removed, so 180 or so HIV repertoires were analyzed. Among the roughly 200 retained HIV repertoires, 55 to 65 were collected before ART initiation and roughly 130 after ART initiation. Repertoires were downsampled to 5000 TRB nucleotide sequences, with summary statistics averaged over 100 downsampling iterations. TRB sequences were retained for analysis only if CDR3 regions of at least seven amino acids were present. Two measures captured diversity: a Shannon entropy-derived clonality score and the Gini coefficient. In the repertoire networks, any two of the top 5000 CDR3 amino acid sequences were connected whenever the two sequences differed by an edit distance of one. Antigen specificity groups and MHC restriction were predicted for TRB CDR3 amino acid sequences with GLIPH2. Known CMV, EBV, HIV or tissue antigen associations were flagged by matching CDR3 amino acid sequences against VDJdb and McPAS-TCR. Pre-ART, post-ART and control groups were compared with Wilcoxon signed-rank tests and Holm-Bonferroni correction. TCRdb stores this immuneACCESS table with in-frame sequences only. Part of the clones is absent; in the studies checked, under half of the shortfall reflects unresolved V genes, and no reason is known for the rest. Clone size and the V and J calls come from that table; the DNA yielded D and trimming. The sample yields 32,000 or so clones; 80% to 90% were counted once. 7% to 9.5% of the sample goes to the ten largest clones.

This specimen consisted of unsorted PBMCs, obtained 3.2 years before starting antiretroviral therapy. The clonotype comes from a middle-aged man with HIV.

Here is the DNA: TGTGCCAGCAGCGTAGATTACGGCCCTGAGACCCAGTACTTC. Translated, this is CASSVDYGPETQYF. The chain joins TRBV9 to TRBJ2-5; the D gene remains uncertain. CDR1 SGDLS and CDR2 YYNGEE were looked up in the germline V gene. Deletion took 0 bases off V and 5 bases off J, with a span of 11 bases between the germline ends. Taken from cysteine to phenylalanine, the CDR3 has 14 residues. Of all the DNA, just the CDR3 is kept, 42 bases in frame from base 1.